The 21 T cell receptor beta chains below were found in one sample sequenced in a study of cytomegalovirus exposure and HLA in healthy donors. The PCR used 60 Vbeta and 13 Jbeta primers. The table came from immunoSEQ multiplex PCR; TCRdb's copy has only in-frame clones and leaves some out. The sample consists of about 160,000 clones, roughly 80% of them appearing once. The source material was PBMCs. The receptors originated from a girl between 5 and 17 years old in good health and CMV-seropositive.

This clone was seen a single time. The V call is TRBV19, the J call TRBJ1-2, with a tentative D call TRBD1 (5 bases). The CDR3 consists of 14 residues. Per germline, CDR1 LNHDA and CDR2 SQIVND (reference sequence). V was trimmed by 3 bases and J by 4 bases, leaving 12 bases between them. This CDR3 is CASSIGQATYGYTF. In DNA form, the CDR3 reads TGTGCCAGTAGTATTGGACAAGCAACCTATGGCTACACCTTC.

V and J are TRBV5-1 and TRBJ2-1; tentative D call: TRBD2 (7 bases). V was cut by 4 bases and J by 0 bases, with 14 bases left in between. The germline V gene has CDR1 SGHRS and CDR2 YFSETQ. The CDR3 length is 16 residues. This CDR3 reads CASSMLADSSYNEQFF. CDR3 coding DNA: TGCGCCAGCAGCATGCTAGCGGACAGCTCCTACAATGAGCAGTTCTTC.

This clone is a singleton in its sample. The chain joins TRBV19 to TRBJ1-2; possibly TRBD1 for D (5 bases). V lost 2 bases and J 3 bases, leaving 10 bases between the germline ends. The CDR3 has 14 amino acids. Germline V lookup: CDR1 LNHDA, CDR2 SQIVND (reference sequence). The CDR3 sequence: CASSIYGGDYGYTF. CDR3 nucleotide sequence: TGTGCCAGTAGTATATACGGGGGTGACTATGGCTACACCTTC.

This chain links TRBV6-5 with TRBJ1-2; D is unclear. The V gene's germline CDR1 is MNHEY and CDR2 SVGAGI. Trimming took 6 bases from V and 1 from J, leaving 9 bases between them. This CDR3 contains 13 residues. CDR3 sequence (DNA): TGTGCCAGCAGGACCCGGGATAACTATGGCTACACCTTC. Its translation is CASRTRDNYGYTF.

This clone was picked up a small number of times. J is TRBJ1-1 and V is TRBV28; TRBD1 is a possible D gene (6 bases). V gave up 6 bases and J gave up 0 bases, with 14 bases separating them. Germline CDR1 reads MDHEN; CDR2 reads SYDVKM. The CDR3 runs to 15 residues. CDR3 nucleotides: TGTGCCAGCAGCCAAGGACAGCTCATGAACACTGAAGCTTTCTTT. It yields the protein CASSQGQLMNTEAFF.

V usage is TRBV28 and J usage is TRBJ1-1; 9 bases map to TRBD1. Trimming cost V 5 bases and J 3 bases; bases outside gene matches: 7. The CDR3 runs to 15 residues. Germline lookup yields CDR1 MDHEN and CDR2 SYDVKM. CDR3 in amino acids: CASSILDRGYTEAFF. The CDR3 coding sequence is TGTGCCAGCAGTATTTTAGACAGGGGGTACACTGAAGCTTTCTTT.

This sequence joins TRBV7-9 and TRBJ1-2, with TRBD1 matching over 8 bases. From germline, CDR1 is SEHNR and CDR2 FQNEAQ (reference sequence). This CDR3 is 15 amino acids long. The trim removed 5 bases at V and 6 bases at J, leaving 11 bases unmatched. The CDR3 bases are TGTGCCAGCAGCCATAGCCAGGGGGCGATGGATGGCTACACCTTC. It encodes CASSHSQGAMDGYTF.

The chain recombines TRBV6-5 with TRBJ1-1, with 8 positions matching TRBD1. This CDR3 comprises 14 residues. CDR1 is MNHEY and CDR2 is SVGAGI in the germline V gene. The V and J ends lost 6 bases and 1 base, in that order; junction bases with no gene match: 4. The DNA for the CDR3 is TGTGCCAGCAGCTATACAGGGGGGAACACTGAAGCTTTCTTT. Translation: CASSYTGGNTEAFF.

Only a few counts were recorded for this clone. The chain has TRBV4-1 and TRBJ2-7, with 14 bases that match TRBD2. There are 18 residues in the CDR3. CDR1 is MGHRA and CDR2 is YSYEKL in the germline V gene. V lost 1 base and J lost 5; bases outside the gene matches: 10. CDR3 coding DNA: TGCGCCAGCAGCCAAGTAGACATGGGACTAGCGGGAGACAACGAGCAGTACTTC. It encodes CASSQVDMGLAGDNEQYF.

The chain has TRBV10-1 and TRBJ2-3, with D perhaps matching TRBD2 (6 bases). Germline V gives CDR1 WNHNN, CDR2 SYGVQD (reference sequence). V gave up 3 bases and J gave up 5 bases, with 21 bases separating them. There are 17 residues in the CDR3. The CDR3 region is CASSDEGRYPGGDTQYF. DNA of the CDR3: TGCGCCAGCAGTGATGAGGGACGCTACCCCGGGGGAGATACGCAGTATTTT.

This chain uses TRBV19 with TRBJ2-7; 9 nucleotides align to TRBD1. The V and J ends lost 5 bases and 1 base, in that order; junction bases with no gene match: 9. CDR1 and CDR2 (germline): LNHDA, SQIVND (reference sequence). The CDR3 is 16 residues long. CDR3 loop: CASSPSRTGASYEQYF. As DNA, the CDR3 is TGTGCCAGTAGTCCTTCCAGGACAGGGGCTTCCTACGAGCAGTACTTC.

V gene TRBV18 combines with J gene TRBJ2-2, with 10 bases identical to TRBD2. The CDR3 has 16 amino acids. Looked up from germline, CDR1 is KGHSH and CDR2 is LQKENI. The trim removed 1 base at V and 5 bases at J, leaving 4 bases unmatched. CDR3 amino acids: CASSPRSGGATGELFF. In DNA form, the CDR3 reads TGTGCCAGCTCACCACGGAGCGGGGGGGCGACCGGGGAGCTGTTTTTT.

V is TRBV25-1 and J is TRBJ1-1; TRBD1 agrees at 7 bases. Germline trimming cut 6 bases from V and 2 bases from J; bases unmatched to any gene: 6. This CDR3 comprises 14 residues. CDR1 is MGHDK, CDR2 SYGVNS, per germline. Here the CDR3 DNA reads TGTGCCAGCAGAAACAGGGGAATTAACACTGAAGCTTTCTTT. Protein product: CASRNRGINTEAFF.

The chain recombines TRBV6-4 with TRBJ2-3; 11 nucleotides match TRBD1. CDR1 is MRHNA and CDR2 is SNTAGT in the germline V gene. This CDR3 spans 16 amino acids. V lost 3 bases, J lost 4 bases, and 6 bases stayed unmatched. The CDR3 bases are TGTGCCAGCAGTGAATTCGGACAGGGGGCGGCAGATACGCAGTATTTT. This translates into CASSEFGQGAADTQYF.

This chain uses TRBV7-6 with TRBJ2-2; no definite D call. There are 14 residues in the CDR3. Deletions cut 3 bases from V and 3 bases from J, with 8 bases between. The germline gives CDR1 SGHVS, CDR2 FNYEAQ. This CDR3 is CASSFLPDTGELFF. DNA for the CDR3: TGTGCCAGCAGCTTCCTTCCAGACACCGGGGAGCTGTTTTTT.

This chain uses TRBV5-1 with TRBJ2-3, with 11 bases aligning to TRBD2. The V and J ends lost 4 bases and 0 bases, in that order; junction bases with no gene match: 7. CDR3 length equals 17 residues. CDR1 SGHRS and CDR2 YFSETQ come from the germline V gene. For the CDR3, the DNA is TGCGCCAGCAGCCCCATAGCGGGAGGGCCGAGCACAGATACGCAGTATTTT. Its translation: CASSPIAGGPSTDTQYF.

V usage is TRBV5-4 and J usage is TRBJ2-2, with TRBD2 identical over 7 bases. From germline, CDR1 is SGHNT and CDR2 YYREEE (reference sequence). Trimming removed 4 bases from V and 6 bases from J; junction bases left unmatched: 9. This CDR3 contains 15 residues. CDR3 nucleotide sequence: TGTGCCAGCAGCGGCGGGGAGGGAGTGGCCGGGGAGCTGTTTTTT. The encoded protein is CASSGGEGVAGELFF.

The chain combines TRBV5-4 with TRBJ2-3; 12 nucleotides agree with TRBD2. The germline CDR1 and CDR2 sequences are SGHNT and YYREEE (reference sequence). Unmatched junction bases numbered 2, after V lost 0 bases and J lost 3 bases. The CDR3 extends over 16 amino acids. The CDR3 is CASSLGLAGATDTQYF. In DNA form, the CDR3 reads TGTGCCAGCAGCTTGGGACTAGCGGGAGCAACAGATACGCAGTATTTT.

This clone was seen a single time. This chain uses TRBV28 with TRBJ1-5, with D tentatively TRBD1 (6 bases). CDR1 MDHEN and CDR2 SYDVKM come from the germline V gene. The CDR3 is 17 amino acids. V lost 6 bases, J lost 0 bases, and 18 bases lay in between. CDR3 protein: CASSLGALRYSNQPQHF. CDR3 nucleotide sequence: TGTGCCAGCAGCCTGGGGGCTCTCAGATATAGCAATCAGCCCCAGCATTTT.

This clone was picked up one time. The same CDR3 is also encoded by other DNA sequences in this sample. The chain carries TRBV14 and TRBJ2-4, with TRBD1 matching over 8 bases. This CDR3 region has 15 residues. The germline V gene encodes CDR1 SGHDN and CDR2 FVKESK. After removal of 1 base from V and 5 bases from J, the junction contained 4 bases not matched to a gene. The CDR3 region is CASSQGQGLENIQYF. The CDR3 bases are TGTGCCAGCAGCCAAGGACAGGGGCTGGAAAACATTCAGTACTTC. The full variable domain, rest sourced from reference TRBV14 and TRBJ2-4, is EAGVTQFPSHSVIEKGQTVTLRCDPISGHDNLYWYRRVMGKEIKFLLHFVKESKQDESGMPNNRFLAERTGGTYSTLKVQPAELEDSGVYFCASSQGQGLENIQYFGAGTRLSVL.

The chain joins TRBV10-2 to TRBJ1-1; tentative D call: TRBD1 (6 bases). CDR3 length: 13 amino acids. V lost 8 bases to trimming and J lost 0 bases, with 10 bases between them. Germline V lookup: CDR1 WSHSY, CDR2 SAAADI. The CDR3 sequence: CASPDRLNTEAFF. DNA of the CDR3: TGCGCCAGCCCGGACAGATTGAACACTGAAGCTTTCTTT.